The 25 T cell receptor beta chains below were found in one sample sequenced in a study of T cell responses to AZD1222 COVID-19 vaccine. Measured with immunoSEQ multiplex PCR; TCRdb has only the in-frame clones, and not every one. The sample lists about 100,000 clones; approximately 93% were seen once. The source was peripheral blood, collected 28 days after the second AZD1222 dose. These receptors were collected from an adult who received the AZD1222 COVID-19 vaccine.

This rearrangement joins TRBV4-2 to TRBJ2-3; 8 bases fit TRBD1. Germline V gene sequence: CDR1 LGHNA, CDR2 YNFKEQ. This CDR3 is 14 amino acids long. The V segment lost 6 bases and the J segment 5 bases; nucleotides outside the gene matches: 7. CDR3 loop: CASRPQGAEDTQYF. DNA of the CDR3: TGTGCCAGCAGACCCCAGGGGGCGGAAGATACGCAGTATTTT.

This clone was seen a handful of times. The chain links TRBV7-9 to TRBJ2-3, with D unclear. Germline V gene data show CDR1 as SEHNR and CDR2 as FQNEAQ (reference sequence). The ends were cut back, 5 bases at V and 6 bases at J, with 18 bases in the middle. The CDR3 runs to 15 residues. CDR3: CASSRLMGPRDTQYF. DNA for the CDR3: TGTGCCAGCAGCCGCCTTATGGGCCCCAGGGATACGCAGTATTTT.

This rearrangement joins TRBV7-2 to TRBJ1-1; D gene uncertain. Per the germline V gene, CDR1 is SGHTA and CDR2 is FQGNSA. The length of the CDR3 is 15 residues. Trimming left V 4 bases short and J 7 bases short, with 19 bases between. CDR3 protein: CASSYRSTPGVEAFF. The CDR3 DNA follows: TGTGCCAGCAGCTACCGGTCGACACCTGGAGTTGAAGCTTTCTTT.

In its sample, this clone was seen once. This sequence joins TRBV29-1 and TRBJ2-3, with 8 bases identical to TRBD2. After removal of 0 bases from V and 9 bases from J, the junction contained 11 bases not matched to a gene. This CDR3 is 15 amino acids long. Per the germline V gene, CDR1 is SQVTM and CDR2 is ANQGSEA. CDR3 amino acids: CSVEDRLAGGVTQYF. CDR3 sequence (DNA): TGCAGCGTTGAAGATCGGCTGGCGGGAGGAGTCACGCAGTATTTT.

The V gene is TRBV6-5, the J gene TRBJ1-2; TRBD1 aligns across 7 bases. CDR3 size: 14 residues. V lost 7 bases to trimming and J lost 2 bases; unmatched junction nucleotides: 7. In germline, CDR1 is MNHEY, CDR2 SVGAGI. This CDR3 reads CASTLTGQNYGYTF. The CDR3 nucleotides read TGTGCCAGCACCCTGACGGGACAGAACTATGGCTACACCTTC.

The chain employs TRBV19 and TRBJ1-5; 9 bases fit TRBD1. The V gene's germline CDR1 is LNHDA and CDR2 SQIVND (reference sequence). The CDR3 totals 15 residues. Unmatched junction bases numbered 5, after V lost 6 bases and J lost 2 bases. The DNA of the CDR3 is TGTGCCAGTAGAGGGACAGGGATGCGCAATCAGCCCCAGCATTTT. It specifies CASRGTGMRNQPQHF.

This clone was counted only a few times. The J gene is TRBJ1-5, the V gene TRBV15, with D uncertain. With 1 base removed from V and 7 bases from J, the gap between germline ends came to 11 bases. CDR3 size: 14 residues. CDR1 is LNHNV and CDR2 is YYDKDF in the germline V gene (reference sequence). CDR3 protein: CATSRVGSPQPQHF. CDR3 nucleotide sequence: TGTGCCACCAGCAGAGTAGGATCTCCCCAGCCCCAGCATTTT. The whole variable domain, filled in from reference TRBV15 and TRBJ1-5, reads DAMVIQNPRYQVTQFGKPVTLSCSQTLNHNVMYWYQQKSSQAPKLLFHYYDKDFNNEADTPDNFQSRRPNTSFCFLDIRSPGLGDTAMYLCATSRVGSPQPQHFGDGTRLSIL.

The rearrangement links TRBV11-2 to TRBJ2-7, with D hard to call. Trimming removed 5 bases from V and 2 bases from J, with 13 bases in between. The CDR3 length is 14 residues. The germline V gene has CDR1 SGHAT and CDR2 FQNNGV. CDR3 in amino acids: CASSTRTPPYEQYF. CDR3 nucleotides: TGTGCCAGCAGCACTCGGACGCCGCCCTACGAGCAGTACTTC.

The chain combines TRBV10-3 with TRBJ2-7, with TRBD1 matching over 10 bases. The CDR3 loop spans 15 amino acids. Germline loops: CDR1 ENHRY, CDR2 SYGVKD. The J segment lost 6 bases and the V segment lost 6 bases, leaving 11 bases of the junction unmatched. The CDR3 reads CAIRDSGTGAGEQYF. CDR3 coding DNA: TGTGCCATCAGAGACTCCGGGACAGGGGCCGGCGAGCAGTACTTC.

This clone was detected a few times. This rearrangement joins TRBV29-1 to TRBJ1-3, with D hard to call. CDR3 size: 11 residues. Germline CDR1 reads SQVTM; CDR2 reads ANQGSEA. The CDR3 protein is CSTQAGNTIYF. The DNA of the CDR3 is TGCAGTACCCAGGCGGGAAACACCATATATTTT.

This chain joins TRBV30 and TRBJ2-3; D uncertain. This CDR3 spans 11 amino acids. V was pared by 1 base and J by 5 bases, with 4 bases between. Germline CDR1 and CDR2: GTSNPN and SVGIG (reference sequence). CDR3 sequence (DNA): TGTGCCTGGAGTGGTAGAGATACGCAGTATTTT. It translates to CAWSGRDTQYF. Looking up the rest from reference TRBV30 and TRBJ2-3 gives the full variable domain: SQTIHQWPATLVQPVGSPLSLECTVEGTSNPNLYWYRQAAGRGLQLLFYSVGIGQISSEVPQNLSASRPQDRQFILSSKKLLLSDSGFYLCAWSGRDTQYFGPGTRLTVL.

The J gene is TRBJ2-7, the V gene TRBV3-1 (or the pseudogene TRBV3-2); 10 nucleotides line up with TRBD2. J lost 2 bases, V lost 1 base, and 2 bases had no gene match. Looked up from germline, CDR1 is LGHDT and CDR2 is YNNKEL (reference sequence). This CDR3 has 15 residues. For the CDR3, the DNA is TGTGCCAGCAGCCAAGGAACTAGCGGGACCTACGAGCAGTACTTC. Its translation is CASSQGTSGTYEQYF.

The chain recombines TRBV28 with TRBJ2-2, with 7 bases lining up with TRBD2. J lost 0 bases, V lost 1 base, and 2 bases had no gene match. Germline CDR1 reads MDHEN; CDR2 reads SYDVKM. CDR3 length: 16 amino acids. The CDR3 DNA sequence: TGTGCCAGCAGTTTATCCCTAGCGGCGAACACCGGGGAGCTGTTTTTT. Residues: CASSLSLAANTGELFF.

The genes are TRBV11-2 and TRBJ2-1; possible D gene TRBD2, 5 bases. Trimming stripped 8 bases from V and 0 bases from J, with 14 bases between. This CDR3 is built from 15 residues. CDR1 SGHAT and CDR2 FQNNGV come from the germline V gene. The CDR3 here is CASGPGRSSYNEQFF. The CDR3 region has the DNA TGTGCCAGCGGCCCGGGGAGAAGCTCCTACAATGAGCAGTTCTTC.

This sequence joins TRBV12-3 or TRBV12-4 and TRBJ1-1, with 8 bases identical to TRBD1. This CDR3 spans 11 amino acids. V lost 7 bases to trimming and J lost 10 bases; unmatched junction nucleotides: 5. The CDR3 coding sequence is TGTGCCAGCACCAGGGGGCAGGGAGCTTTCTTT. Protein sequence: CASTRGQGAFF.

The V gene is TRBV24-1, the J gene TRBJ1-4; D not resolved. Germline loops: CDR1 KGHDR, CDR2 SFDVKD. The V and J ends lost 4 bases and 7 bases respectively, with 12 bases between them. CDR3 length: 14 amino acids. The CDR3 nucleotides read TGTGCCACCAGTGACCCTGGGGAAAGTGAAAAACTGTTTTTT. Protein: CATSDPGESEKLFF.

The V and J genes are TRBV6-5 and TRBJ1-1; D may be TRBD1 (5 bases). The ends were cut back, 0 bases at V and 3 bases at J, with 11 bases in the middle. CDR1 MNHEY and CDR2 SVGAGI come from the germline V gene. The CDR3 loop spans 15 amino acids. CDR3 coding DNA: TGTGCCAGCAGTTACTCTAGAGTGGGGGACACTGAAGCTTTCTTT. Its protein product is CASSYSRVGDTEAFF.

This clone was detected a few times. The chain carries TRBV28 and TRBJ2-1; 11 nucleotides align to TRBD2. Looked up from germline, CDR1 is MDHEN and CDR2 is SYDVKM. J gave up 6 bases and V 6 bases, and 7 bases lay outside the gene matches. This CDR3 contains 15 residues. CDR3 coding DNA: TGTGCCAGCAGCTGGACTAGCGGGTCGACCAATGAGCAGTTCTTC. It is translated as CASSWTSGSTNEQFF.

The genes are TRBV28 and TRBJ2-7, with TRBD2 matching over 10 bases. V lost 10 bases, J lost 1 base, and 7 bases stayed unmatched. Germline V gene lookup returns CDR1 MDHEN and CDR2 SYDVKM. This CDR3 has 14 amino acids. DNA for the CDR3: TGTGCCACTACCGGGACTAGCGTTTCCTACGAGCAGTACTTC. Translated: CATTGTSVSYEQYF.

The chain has TRBV4-1 and TRBJ2-1, with D unresolved. The V gene's germline CDR1 is MGHRA and CDR2 YSYEKL. This CDR3 is built from 11 residues. The V and J ends lost 0 bases and 7 bases respectively, with 1 base between them. The CDR3 DNA follows: TGCGCCAGCAGCCAAGAGAATGAGCAGTTCTTC. Translation gives CASSQENEQFF.

The rearrangement uses TRBV29-1 and TRBJ1-2; D may be TRBD1 (6 bases). The germline V and J ends were trimmed by 6 bases and 3 bases, with 14 bases remaining between them. Germline CDR1 SQVTM, CDR2 ANQGSEA. This CDR3 is built from 13 residues. In DNA, the CDR3 is TGCAGCGTCCCACAGGGTCAAGACTATGGCTACACCTTC. Protein product: CSVPQGQDYGYTF.

This chain connects TRBV13 to TRBJ1-5; a weak D match, TRBD1 (6 bases). The V end was cut by 5 bases, the J end by 4 bases, with 12 bases between. CDR1 is PRHDT, CDR2 FYEKMQ, per germline (reference sequence). The CDR3 length is 14 residues. The CDR3 DNA sequence: TGTGCCAGCAGCCTCGGACAGTCGAATCAGCCCCAGCATTTT. Amino acid sequence: CASSLGQSNQPQHF.

The chain couples TRBV28 to TRBJ1-5, with D perhaps matching TRBD1 (6 bases). Per germline, CDR1 MDHEN and CDR2 SYDVKM. Between the trimmed V and J ends, which lost 5 bases and 6 bases, there was a span of 17 bases. This CDR3 comprises 15 residues. The CDR3 region is CASSDPPTGSQPQHF. The CDR3 nucleotides read TGTGCCAGCAGTGACCCCCCTACAGGGAGTCAGCCCCAGCATTTT.

This chain joins TRBV27 and TRBJ1-5; 10 bases align to TRBD1. The CDR3 is 15 amino acids. The trim removed 8 bases at V and 2 bases at J, leaving 6 bases unmatched. CDR1 and CDR2 (germline): MNHEY, SMNVEV (reference sequence). CDR3 nucleotide sequence: TGTGCCAGCGCGGGACAGGGGACCGGCAATCAGCCCCAGCATTTT. Protein product: CASAGQGTGNQPQHF.

The chain recombines TRBV7-9 with TRBJ2-3, with 7 bases identical to TRBD2. The V gene's germline CDR1 is SEHNR and CDR2 FQNEAQ (reference sequence). The CDR3 contains 14 residues. Losses at the gene ends were 3 bases for V and 1 base for J; bases not matched to a gene: 1. As DNA, the CDR3 is TGTGCCAGCAGCTTTAGCGGGCGCACAGATACGCAGTATTTT. Protein product: CASSFSGRTDTQYF.